The clone carrying this T cell receptor (beta chain) has ten or more counts. Its specificity is unknown. This specimen comes from a study of human T cells and chemical hapten exposure. Study context: Alopecia areata, totalis or universalis affected patients who were mostly female.

Indicated time point: patch test 3, about 24 weeks after DPC sensitization. Treatment described: therapeutic diphenylcyclopropenone sensitization with weekly scalp DPC. The study, taken as a whole, reports: TCRs above 1 in 1000 frequency stayed constant with DPC sensitization.

The study's library attached unique molecular identifiers to single cDNA molecules. From the RACE reads, TCRdb called clonotypes with MiXCR, one entry per CDR3 protein. This repertoire shows roughly 90,000 distinct CDR3 sequences, around 9.9% found once; its top ten account for roughly 1%. Trimming took off 0 bases at V and 4 bases at J, with 18 bases between the two ends. Per germline, CDR1 SGHKS and CDR2 YYEKEE (reference sequence). The CDR3 totals 17 residues. The clonotype originates from a young woman with alopecia areata. Some clones in this sample may be carry-over from other donors' samples. This specimen was whole blood, taken in connection with sensitization to the hapten diphenylcyclopropenone (DPC). The gene calls are TRBV5-5 and TRBJ2-3; the D gene could be TRBD1 or TRBD2 (6 bases each). For the CDR3, the DNA is TGTGCCAGCAGCTTGGCCGGGGGCAGAAGGGTGGCAGATACGCAGTATTTT. This translates into CASSLAGGRRVADTQYF.